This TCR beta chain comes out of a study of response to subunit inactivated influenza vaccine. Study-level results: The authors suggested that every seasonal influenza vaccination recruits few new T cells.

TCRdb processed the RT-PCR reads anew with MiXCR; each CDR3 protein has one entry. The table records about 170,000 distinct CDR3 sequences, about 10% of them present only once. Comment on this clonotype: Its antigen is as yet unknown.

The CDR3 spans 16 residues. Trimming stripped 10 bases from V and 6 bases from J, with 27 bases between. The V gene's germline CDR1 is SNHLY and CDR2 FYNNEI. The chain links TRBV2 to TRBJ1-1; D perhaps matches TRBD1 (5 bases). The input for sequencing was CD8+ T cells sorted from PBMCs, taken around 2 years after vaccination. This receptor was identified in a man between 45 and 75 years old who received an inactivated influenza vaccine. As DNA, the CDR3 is TGTGCCACCCCTACGGGGGGTTCCGTCATGCGGGCTGAAGCTTTCTTT. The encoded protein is CATPTGGSVMRAEAFF.